This T cell receptor (beta chain) is from a study of tumor-infiltrating lymphocytes in localized non-small cell lung cancer. Turning to the study itself: Some samples were collected after neoadjuvant chemotherapy; smokers, never-smokers and several histologies were included.

Study-level results: Not all patients were TCR sequenced, owing to tissue quantity.

TCRdb's copy holds only in-frame clones and misses some; the assay was immunoSEQ multiplex PCR. Seen here are 13,000 to 15,000 clones, 68% observed once, and the top ten hold around 9.6%. Notes on this clone: What it recognizes is unknown.

In germline, CDR1 is MDHEN, CDR2 SYDVKM. V shed 4 bases and J shed 2 bases, with 8 bases lying between them. The CDR3 length is 13 residues. The sequencing input was uninvolved lung tissue not adjacent to the tumor. This TCR was recovered from a human donor with non-small cell lung cancer. The chain employs TRBV28 and TRBJ1-1, with TRBD1 as a possible D gene (5 bases). The CDR3 nucleotides are TGTGCCAGCAGTTCGCAGGGAAACACTGAAGCTTTCTTT. It encodes CASSSQGNTEAFF. Using reference TRBV28 and TRBJ1-1 for the parts outside the CDR3, the full variable domain is DVKVTQSSRYLVKRTGEKVFLECVQDMDHENMFWYRQDPGLGLRLIYFSYDVKMKEKGDIPEGYSVSREKKERFSLILESASTNQTSMYLCASSSQGNTEAFFGQGTRLTVV.